This T cell receptor (beta chain) comes out of a study of neurological immune-mediated disorders. Ten or more counts support this clonotype. Its cognate antigen is unknown. Overall study results and limits: Patients with HTLV-1-associated myelopathy showed the most TCR clonal expansion. Those with multiple sclerosis showed the least, falling below healthy controls.

Trimming removed 5 bases from V and 7 bases from J, with 15 bases in between. Germline lookup yields CDR1 SGHVS and CDR2 FQNEAQ. The CDR3 runs 14 residues. TCRdb used MiXCR to reprocess the 5' RACE reads, holding one entry per CDR3 protein. The sample contains fewer than 70,000 distinct CDR3 sequences, roughly 9.7% of which appear only once. Time point: longitudinal time-point 2. V gene TRBV7-8 combines with J gene TRBJ2-1; D possibly uses TRBD1 or TRBD2 (7 bases each). The specimen was PBMCs. The origin of this receptor is a man under 40 in good health. CDR3 protein: CASSRQGGRNEQFF. The CDR3, as DNA: TGTGCCAGCAGCCGGCAGGGGGGGAGGAATGAGCAGTTCTTC.